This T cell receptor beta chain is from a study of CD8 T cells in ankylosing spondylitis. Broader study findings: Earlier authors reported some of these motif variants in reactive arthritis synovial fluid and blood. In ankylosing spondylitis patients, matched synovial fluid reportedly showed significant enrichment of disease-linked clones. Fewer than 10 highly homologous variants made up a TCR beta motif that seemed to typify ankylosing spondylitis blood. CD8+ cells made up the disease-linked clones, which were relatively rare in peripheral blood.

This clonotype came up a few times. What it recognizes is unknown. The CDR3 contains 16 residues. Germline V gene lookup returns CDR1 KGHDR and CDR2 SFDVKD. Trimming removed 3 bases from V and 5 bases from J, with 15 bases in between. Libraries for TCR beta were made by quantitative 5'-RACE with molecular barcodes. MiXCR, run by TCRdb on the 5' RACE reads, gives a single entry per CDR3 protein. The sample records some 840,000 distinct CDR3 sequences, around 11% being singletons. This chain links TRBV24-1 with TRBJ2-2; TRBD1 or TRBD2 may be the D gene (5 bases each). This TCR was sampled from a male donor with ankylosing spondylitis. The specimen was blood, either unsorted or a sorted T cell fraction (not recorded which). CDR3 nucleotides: TGTGCCACCAGTGATGCCCCGGGACGGGGAACCGGGGAGCTGTTTTTT. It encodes CATSDAPGRGTGELFF.